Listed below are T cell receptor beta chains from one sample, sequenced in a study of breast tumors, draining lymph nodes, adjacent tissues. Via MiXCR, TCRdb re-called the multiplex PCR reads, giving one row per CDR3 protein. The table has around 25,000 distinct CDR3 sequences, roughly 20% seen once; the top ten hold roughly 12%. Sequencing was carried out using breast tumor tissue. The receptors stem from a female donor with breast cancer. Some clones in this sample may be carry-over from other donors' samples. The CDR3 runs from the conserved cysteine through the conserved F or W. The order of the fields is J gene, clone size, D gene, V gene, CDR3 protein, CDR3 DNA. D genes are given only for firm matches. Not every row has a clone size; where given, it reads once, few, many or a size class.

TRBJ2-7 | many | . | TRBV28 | CASRGRQTTYEQYF | TGTGCCAGCAGGGGCCGGCAAACCACCTACGAGCAGTACTTC
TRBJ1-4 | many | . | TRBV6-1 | CASGQDSYEKLFF | TGTGCCAGCGGCCAGGACAGTTATGAAAAACTGTTTTTT
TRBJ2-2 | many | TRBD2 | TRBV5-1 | CASSLAVTSGVGTGELFF | TGCGCCAGCAGCTTGGCGGTGACTAGCGGGGTAGGCACCGGGGAGCTGTTTTTT
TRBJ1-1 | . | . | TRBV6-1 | CASSDWGDNEAFF | TGTGCCAGCAGTGACTGGGGCGACAATGAAGCTTTCTTT
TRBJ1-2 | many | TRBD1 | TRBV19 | CASSRVGQGMSGYTF | TGTGCCAGTAGTAGGGTGGGACAGGGGATGTCTGGCTACACCTTC
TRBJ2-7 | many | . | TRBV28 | CASTLGIYSGEQYF | TGTGCCAGCACCCTCGGCATATACTCGGGCGAGCAGTACTTC
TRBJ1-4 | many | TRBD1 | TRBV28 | CASSETGTGGEKLFF | TGTGCCAGCAGTGAAACCGGGACAGGGGGAGAAAAACTGTTTTTT
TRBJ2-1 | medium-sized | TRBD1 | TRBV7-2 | CASSSRASGTGHYNEQFF | TGTGCCAGCAGCTCCCGGGCGTCGGGGACAGGGCATTACAATGAGCAGTTCTTC
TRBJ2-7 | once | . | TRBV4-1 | CASSQDNTEIYEQYF | TGCGCCAGCAGCCAAGATAACACAGAGATCTACGAGCAGTACTTC
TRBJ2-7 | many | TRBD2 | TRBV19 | CASSAASGDGYEQYF | TGTGCCAGTAGTGCCGCTAGCGGGGATGGTTACGAGCAGTACTTC
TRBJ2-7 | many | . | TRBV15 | CATSRDGQIDEQYF | TGTGCCACCAGCAGAGATGGGCAGATCGACGAGCAGTACTTC
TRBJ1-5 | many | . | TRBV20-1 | CSVKSENQPQHF | TGCAGTGTTAAGAGTGAAAATCAGCCCCAGCATTTT
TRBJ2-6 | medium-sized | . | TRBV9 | CASSAHGRGPSSSGANVLTF | TGTGCCAGCAGCGCACATGGGCGGGGACCCTCTTCCTCTGGGGCCAACGTCCTGACTTTC
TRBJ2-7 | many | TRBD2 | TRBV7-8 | CASSSSSGRARYEQYF | TGTGCCAGCAGCTCCTCAAGCGGGAGGGCCAGATACGAGCAGTACTTC
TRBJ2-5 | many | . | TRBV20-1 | CSGQYQETQYF | TGCAGTGGGCAGTACCAAGAGACCCAGTACTTC
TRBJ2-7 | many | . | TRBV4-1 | CASSQMGSAYEQYF | TGCGCCAGCAGCCAAATGGGTAGCGCATACGAGCAGTACTTC
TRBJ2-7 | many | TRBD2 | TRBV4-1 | CASSPLGGRREEQYF | TGCGCCAGCAGCCCGCTGGGCGGGAGACGTGAAGAGCAGTACTTC
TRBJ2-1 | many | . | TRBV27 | CASSLTSSYNEQFF | TGTGCCAGCAGTTTAACGAGCTCCTACAATGAGCAGTTCTTC
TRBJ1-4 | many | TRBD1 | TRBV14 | CASSWTGRGEKLFF | TGTGCCAGCAGTTGGACAGGGCGAGGTGAAAAACTGTTTTTT
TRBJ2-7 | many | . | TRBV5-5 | CASSSKIGPGNFYEQYF | TGTGCCAGCAGCTCAAAAATTGGCCCAGGGAACTTCTACGAGCAGTACTTC
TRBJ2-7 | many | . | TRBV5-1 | CASSLGRLVGYEQYF | TGCGCCAGCAGCTTGGGGCGGCTGGTCGGGTACGAGCAGTACTTC
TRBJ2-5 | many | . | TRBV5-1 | CASSFAGLAETQYF | TGCGCCAGCAGCTTCGCAGGGTTGGCGGAGACCCAGTACTTC
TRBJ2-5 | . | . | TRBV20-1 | CSAPGRRKYQETRYF | TGCAGTGCCCCGGGACGCCGCAAGTACCAAGAGACCCGGTACTTC
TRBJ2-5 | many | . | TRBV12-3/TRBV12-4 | CASGGDWGTQYF | TGTGCCAGCGGAGGGGATTGGGGGACCCAGTACTTC
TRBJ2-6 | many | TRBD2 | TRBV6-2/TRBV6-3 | CASSGLAGVPGANVLTF | TGTGCCAGCAGCGGACTAGCGGGAGTCCCTGGGGCCAACGTCCTGACTTTC
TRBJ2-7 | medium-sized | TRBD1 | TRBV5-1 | CASSLEAGGGHEQYF | TGCGCCAGCAGCTTGGAGGCAGGGGGCGGCCACGAGCAGTACTTC
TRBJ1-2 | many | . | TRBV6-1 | CASSGMYGMHYGYTF | TGTGCCAGCAGTGGAATGTACGGGATGCACTATGGCTACACCTTC
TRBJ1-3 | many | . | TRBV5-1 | CASSIGRRSGNTIYF | TGCGCCAGCAGCATAGGACGCCGCTCTGGAAACACCATATATTTT
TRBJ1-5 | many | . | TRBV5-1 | CASSLGANGNQPQHF | TGCGCCAGCAGCTTGGGGGCGAATGGCAATCAGCCCCAGCATTTT